This T cell receptor (beta chain) was observed in a study of blood T cell repertoires in COVID-19. The CDR3 is 14 amino acids. The germline gives CDR1 LGHDT, CDR2 YNNKEL (reference sequence). Trimming shortened V by 1 base and J by 2 bases, and 8 bases separated the two germline ends. Sequencing was performed with immunoSEQ multiplex PCR; in TCRdb, only in-frame clones are kept and a portion is missing. The sample consists of more than 250,000 clones, approximately 87% of them appearing once. The sample comprised peripheral blood. V gene TRBV3-1 (or the pseudogene TRBV3-2) combines with J gene TRBJ2-5; D is undetermined. This clonotype was sampled from a man aged 55 to 70 who had recovered from COVID-19. CDR3 bases: TGTGCCAGCAGCCAAGCGACTTCGCAAGAGACCCAGTACTTC. This codes for CASSQATSQETQYF.